These 2 T cell receptor beta chains share one sample of origin, sequenced in a study of blood T cell repertoires in COVID-19 (dated by TCRdb to the early 2020s). The method behind the library was the immunoSEQ multiplex PCR assay. TCRdb limited this immuneACCESS table to in-frame rearrangements with V and J called. A share of clones is missing; checked studies link under half to unresolved V genes, and the rest is unexplained. The sample records approximately 180,000 clones, more than 75% of which are singletons. The top ten hold just under 2.5% of the sample. Input material: peripheral blood. The receptors come from a man aged 40-49 years with active or convalescent COVID-19.

The J gene is TRBJ1-2, the V gene TRBV9, with a possible D match to TRBD1 (6 bases). CDR3 length equals 12 residues. V was cut by 3 bases and J by 5 bases, with 8 bases left in between. Germline lookup yields CDR1 SGDLS and CDR2 YYNGEE. CDR3 bases: TGTGCCAGCAGCGGGACAGCGTATGGCTACACCTTC. This gives the protein CASSGTAYGYTF.

This sequence joins TRBV28 and TRBJ1-2; 7 nucleotides align to TRBD1. The V gene's germline CDR1 is MDHEN and CDR2 SYDVKM. The CDR3 has 17 amino acids. J lost 4 bases, V lost 1 base, and 12 bases had no gene match. CDR3 region: CASSLSDWDRLAYGYTF. The CDR3, as DNA: TGTGCCAGCAGTTTATCCGACTGGGACAGACTTGCCTATGGCTACACCTTC.